The rows below give T cell receptor beta chains drawn from one sample of a study of cytomegalovirus exposure and HLA in healthy donors. Libraries were prepared by immunoSEQ multiplex PCR; TCRdb keeps only in-frame clonotypes and omits some of them. The data show approximately 160,000 clones, roughly 75% seen once. Source material: PBMCs. The receptors stem from a woman aged 50 to 60 in good health and CMV-seropositive. CDR3s include the opening cysteine and the closing phenylalanine or tryptophan. D genes are given only for firm matches. Part of the rows lack a size; the others show once, few, many or a class for expanded clones.

TRBJ2-1	NA	NA	TRBV7-2	TGTGCCAGCAGCCAGGGATCAGGGCAAGAGCAGTTCTTC	CASSQGSGQEQFF
TRBJ1-1	NA	NA	TRBV7-9	TGTGCCAGCAGCCCTATTTTGGTAGAAGCTTTCTTT	CASSPILVEAFF
TRBJ2-6	NA	NA	TRBV15	TGTGCCACCAGCAGAGCTGGCCATGCAGGGGCCAACGTCCTGACTTTC	CATSRAGHAGANVLTF
TRBJ1-1	NA	NA	TRBV6-5	TGTGCCAGCAGTTACTCTGGTGGAGTCACTGAAGCTTTCTTT	CASSYSGGVTEAFF
TRBJ2-7	NA	NA	TRBV14	TGTGCCAGCAGCCAAGATCGGGGACTTTACGAGCAGTACTTC	CASSQDRGLYEQYF
TRBJ1-2	TRBD1	NA	TRBV7-9	TGTTCCAGCTCGACAGGGGTCTATGGCTACACCTTC	CSSSTGVYGYTF
TRBJ1-4	NA	NA	TRBV18	TGTGCCAGCTCACCACGGACGGGGAATGAAAAACTGTTTTTT	CASSPRTGNEKLFF
TRBJ2-7	TRBD2	NA	TRBV28	TGTGCCAGCAGCATAGCGGGAGGGGCTATCGAGCAGTACTTC	CASSIAGGAIEQYF
TRBJ2-7	NA	few	TRBV12-5	TGTGCTAGTGGTTTGGAGGTTATGTCAGGGTCAGACGAGCAGTACTTC	CASGLEVMSGSDEQYF
TRBJ1-5	NA	once	TRBV28	TGTGCCAGCATCAGGACAGTAAATCAGCCCCAGCATTTT	CASIRTVNQPQHF
TRBJ2-2	TRBD2	few	TRBV19	TGTGCCAGTAGTATAACCCGGGCTAGCGGGGGGAACACCGGGGAGCTGTTTTTT	CASSITRASGGNTGELFF
TRBJ1-3	NA	NA	TRBV7-2	TGTGCCAGCAGCTCGGGGACTTTGGGAAACACCATATATTTT	CASSSGTLGNTIYF
TRBJ2-7	TRBD2	NA	TRBV28	TGTGCCGAGGGGAGGAGCGGGAGCCACGAGCAGTACTTC	CAEGRSGSHEQYF
TRBJ1-5	TRBD1	many	TRBV5-1	TGCGCCAGCAGCCTGAGCCCACGGACAGGGGGCGGGCAGCCCCAGCATTTT	CASSLSPRTGGGQPQHF
TRBJ1-5	TRBD1	NA	TRBV27	TGTGCCAGCAGCCTAAAGGGGGCAGGGAATCAGCCCCAGCATTTT	CASSLKGAGNQPQHF
TRBJ1-1	NA	NA	TRBV11-3	TGTGCCAGCAGCTTCGGGAGGGCGAACACTGAAGCTTTCTTT	CASSFGRANTEAFF
TRBJ2-3	NA	NA	TRBV5-1	TGCGCCAGCAGCGTGACAGGAGCTACAGATACGCAGTATTTT	CASSVTGATDTQYF
TRBJ1-1	NA	NA	TRBV9	TGTGCCAGCAGCGTAGGGGGCGGCGTAACCCGGGCTGAAGCTTTCTTT	CASSVGGGVTRAEAFF